These 6 T cell receptor beta chains came from one sample sequenced in a study of Graves' ophthalmopathy and Graves' hyperthyroidism. Amplification from RNA transcripts yielded the TCR beta CDR3 regions. In the first round, RT-PCR was carried out with HTBI primers, and a multiplex PCR formed the second round. TCRdb reanalysed the multiplex PCR reads using MiXCR and keeps one entry per CDR3 protein. The repertoire has about 550,000 distinct CDR3 sequences, 35% to 40% of them found once; the top ten carry around 4.6%. The specimen sequenced was peripheral blood or thyroid tissue (not recorded which). These receptors were taken from an adult man with Graves' hyperthyroidism.

This clonotype has a handful of counts. The chain is built from TRBV3-1 and TRBJ1-1; D remains ambiguous. The germline V and J ends were trimmed by 0 bases and 7 bases, with 9 bases remaining between them. This CDR3 is built from 13 residues. Germline assignment: CDR1 LGHDT and CDR2 YNNKEL (reference sequence). The CDR3 loop is CASSQETAREAFF. In nucleotides, the CDR3 is TGTGCCAGCAGCCAAGAGACGGCACGTGAAGCTTTCTTT.

This clonotype was seen only a few times. The gene calls are TRBV4-2 and TRBJ2-5, with TRBD2 identical over 12 bases. The CDR3 is 16 amino acids. V shed 1 base and J 3 bases; nucleotides not matched to a gene: 3. Germline V CDR1 and CDR2: LGHNA, YNFKEQ. CDR3 in amino acids: CASSQGASGREETQYF. CDR3 bases: TGTGCCAGCAGCCAAGGGGCTAGCGGGAGGGAAGAGACCCAGTACTTC.

This clonotype was detected ten times or more. A junction boundary mismatches the germline segment, possibly from a read error. J is TRBJ1-5 and V is TRBV5-5; D gene uncertain. There are 15 residues in the CDR3. From germline, CDR1 is SGHKS and CDR2 YYEKEE (reference sequence). This CDR3 reads CASSQRGPSNQPQHF. DNA for the CDR3: TGCGCCAGCAGCCAACGTGGTCCTAGCAATCAGCCCCAGCATTTT.

The sample holds a few counts of this clonotype. The chain uses TRBV28 and TRBJ2-6; possibly TRBD2 for D (5 bases). From germline, CDR1 is MDHEN and CDR2 SYDVKM. This CDR3 contains 16 residues. Deletions cut 2 bases from V and 1 base from J, with 9 bases between. CDR3 nucleotides: TGTGCCAGCAGTTTACACGGACTGTCTGGGGCCAACGTCCTGACTTTC. Translated, it gives CASSLHGLSGANVLTF. Filled out from reference TRBV28 and TRBJ2-6, the complete variable domain reads DVKVTQSSRYLVKRTGEKVFLECVQDMDHENMFWYRQDPGLGLRLIYFSYDVKMKEKGDIPEGYSVSREKKERFSLILESASTNQTSMYLCASSLHGLSGANVLTFGAGSRLTVL.

This clonotype appeared many times. The rearrangement links TRBV5-1 to TRBJ2-7; weak D call: TRBD1 (7 bases). Germline lookup yields CDR1 SGHRS and CDR2 YFSETQ. This CDR3 is built from 15 residues. Trimming removed 4 bases from V and 3 bases from J, with 17 bases in between. CDR3 region: CASSRGTAKFYEQYF. CDR3 nucleotides: TGCGCCAGCAGCCGGGGGACAGCCAAATTCTACGAGCAGTACTTC.

This clonotype has only a few counts. J is TRBJ2-7 and V is TRBV2; no reliable D call. The J call may be mistaken, given a closer DNA end match to TRBJ2-1. Germline V gene sequence: CDR1 SNHLY, CDR2 FYNNEI. The CDR3 is 16 amino acids. The CDR3 region has the DNA TGTGCCAGCAGCGTAGCTGTTGTGGGATCAGACAATGAGCAGTTCTTC. Its protein is CASSVAVVGSDNEQFF.